This record looks at one T cell receptor beta chain sequence and its context. Antigen unknown. Sampling of alopecia areata patients yielded lesional scalp punch biopsies as well as peripheral blood. The data are from a study of CD8+ T cells in alopecia areata. Across the whole study: Each day, treated patients took oral tofacitinib twice, at 5 to 10 mg per dose. After 6 to 18 months of tofacitinib, follow-up continued 6 months off drug. Study conclusions and caveats: Relative to mice, TCR sharing across patients was less clear, a difference possibly HLA-related.

V lost 1 base to trimming and J lost 2 bases, with 10 bases between them. CDR3 size: 15 residues. Per the germline V gene, CDR1 is SGHRS and CDR2 is YFSETQ. Sequencing used cDNA as its template, made by extracting RNA and reverse transcribing it. Profiled with immunoSEQ multiplex PCR; TCRdb holds only in-frame clones, not every one. The sample holds 150,000 to 200,000 clones, 59% seen once. The source material was CD4+ T cells sorted from blood, sampled at week 0. The source of this sequence is a human donor with alopecia areata. The chain links TRBV5-1 to TRBJ2-1, with D possibly matching TRBD2 (6 bases). In DNA form, the CDR3 reads TGCGCCAGCAGCTTGTCGGGGGAGGCCTACAATGAGCAGTTCTTC. Translation: CASSLSGEAYNEQFF.